This T cell receptor (beta chain) was recovered during a study of T cell responses to AZD1222 COVID-19 vaccine. Across the whole study: Second-dose groups at about 4 or about 12 weeks were pooled.

Comment on this clone: Its target is unknown.

Libraries were prepared by immunoSEQ multiplex PCR; TCRdb keeps only in-frame clonotypes and omits some of them. This sample has 85,000 to 120,000 clones, with roughly 86% found just once. Germline CDR1 reads SGHDT; CDR2 reads YYEEEE. V dropped 4 bases and J dropped 4; count of bases not matched to a gene: 9. CDR3 length equals 16 residues. Findings and caveats of the study: The number of AZD1222 recipients seropositive at baseline was only 5 to 7. Among the donors, most were white British and more were female, and clonal diversity was possibly underestimated. Across spike, vaccine-associated CD4 TCRs were found, dominant at 160-218 and 743-854.

Sequenced material: peripheral blood, taken on day 0 of AZD1222 vaccination. The V and J genes are TRBV5-6 and TRBJ2-1; 9 nucleotides match TRBD2. The clonotype originates from an adult in good health. CDR3 nucleotide sequence: TGTGCCAGCAGCGGGAGCGGCGGGGGGGCTTACAATGAGCAGTTCTTC. The encoded protein is CASSGSGGGAYNEQFF. Drawing the rest from reference TRBV5-6 and TRBJ2-1, the complete variable domain is DAGVTQSPTHLIKTRGQQVTLRCSPKSGHDTVSWYQQALGQGPQFIFQYYEEEERQRGNFPDRFSGHQFPNYSSELNVNALLLGDSALYLCASSGSGGGAYNEQFFGPGTRLTVL.